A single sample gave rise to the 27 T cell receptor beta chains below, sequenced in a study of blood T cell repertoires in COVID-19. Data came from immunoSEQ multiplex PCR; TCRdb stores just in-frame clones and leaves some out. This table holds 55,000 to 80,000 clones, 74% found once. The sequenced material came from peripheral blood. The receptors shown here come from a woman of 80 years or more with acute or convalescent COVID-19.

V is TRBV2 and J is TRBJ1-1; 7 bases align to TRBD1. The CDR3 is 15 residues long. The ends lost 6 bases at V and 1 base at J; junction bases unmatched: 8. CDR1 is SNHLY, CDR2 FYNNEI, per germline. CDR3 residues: CASRETGTGNTEAFF. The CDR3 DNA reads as TGTGCCAGCAGGGAGACAGGGACCGGGAACACTGAAGCTTTCTTT.

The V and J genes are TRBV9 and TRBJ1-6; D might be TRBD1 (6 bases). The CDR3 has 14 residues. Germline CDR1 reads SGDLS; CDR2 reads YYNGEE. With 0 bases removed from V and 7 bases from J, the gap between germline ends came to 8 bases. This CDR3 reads CASSVAQGNSPLHF. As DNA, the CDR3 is TGTGCCAGCAGCGTAGCGCAGGGGAATTCACCCCTCCACTTT. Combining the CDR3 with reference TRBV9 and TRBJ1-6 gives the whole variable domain DSGVTQTPKHLITATGQRVTLRCSPRSGDLSVYWYQQSLDQGLQFLIQYYNGEERAKGNILERFSAQQFPDLHSELNLSSLELGDSALYFCASSVAQGNSPLHFGNGTRLTVT.

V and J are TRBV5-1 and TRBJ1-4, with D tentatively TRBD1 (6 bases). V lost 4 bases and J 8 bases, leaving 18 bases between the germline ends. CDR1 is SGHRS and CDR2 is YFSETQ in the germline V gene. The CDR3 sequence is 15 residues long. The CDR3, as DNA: TGCGCCAGCAGCACCGTACAGGGAAGGCACGAAAAACTGTTTTTT. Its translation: CASSTVQGRHEKLFF.

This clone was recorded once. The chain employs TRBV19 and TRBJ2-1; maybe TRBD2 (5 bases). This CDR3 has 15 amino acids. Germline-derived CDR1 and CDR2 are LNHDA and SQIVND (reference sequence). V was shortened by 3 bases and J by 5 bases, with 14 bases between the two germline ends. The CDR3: CASSISERTNNEQFF. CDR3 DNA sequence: TGTGCCAGTAGTATTAGCGAGCGGACGAACAATGAGCAGTTCTTC.

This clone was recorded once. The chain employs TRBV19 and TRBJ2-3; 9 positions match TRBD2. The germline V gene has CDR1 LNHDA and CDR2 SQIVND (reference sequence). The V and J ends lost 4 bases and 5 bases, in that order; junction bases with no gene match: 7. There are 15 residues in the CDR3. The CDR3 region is CASSKRTSEIDTQYF. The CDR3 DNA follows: TGTGCCAGTAGTAAAAGGACTAGCGAAATAGATACGCAGTATTTT.

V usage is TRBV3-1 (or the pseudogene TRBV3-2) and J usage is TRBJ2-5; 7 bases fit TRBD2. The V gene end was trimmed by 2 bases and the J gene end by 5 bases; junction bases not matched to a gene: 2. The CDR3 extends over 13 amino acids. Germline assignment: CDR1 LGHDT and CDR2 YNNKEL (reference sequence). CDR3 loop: CASSQLAEETQYF. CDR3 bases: TGTGCCAGCAGCCAACTAGCGGAGGAGACCCAGTACTTC.

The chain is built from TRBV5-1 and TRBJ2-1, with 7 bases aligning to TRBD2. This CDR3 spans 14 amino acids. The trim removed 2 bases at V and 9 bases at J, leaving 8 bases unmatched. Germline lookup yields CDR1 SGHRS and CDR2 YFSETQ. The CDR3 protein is CASSFGGGPGEQFF. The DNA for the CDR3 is TGCGCCAGCAGCTTCGGGGGAGGGCCTGGTGAGCAGTTCTTC.

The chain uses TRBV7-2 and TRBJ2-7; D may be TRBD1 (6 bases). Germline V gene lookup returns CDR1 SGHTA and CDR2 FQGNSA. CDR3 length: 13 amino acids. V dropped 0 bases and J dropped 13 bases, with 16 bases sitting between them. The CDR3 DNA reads TGTGCCAGCAGCTTAGCGTTTTCGACAGGTGGTTACTTC. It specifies CASSLAFSTGGYF.

The CDR3 here is CASRDSSYEQYF. CDR3 DNA: TGTGCCAGCCGGGACAGCTCCTACGAGCAGTACTTC. The chain combines TRBV11-3 with TRBJ2-7; 7 positions match TRBD1. Looked up from germline, CDR1 is SGHNT and CDR2 is YENEEA. CDR3 length: 12 residues. J gave up 0 bases and V 8 bases, and 1 base lay outside the gene matches.

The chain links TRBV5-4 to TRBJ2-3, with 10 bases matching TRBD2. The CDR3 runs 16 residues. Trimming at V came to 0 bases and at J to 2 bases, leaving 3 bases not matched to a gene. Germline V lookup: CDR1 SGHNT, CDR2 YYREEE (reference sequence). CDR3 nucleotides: TGTGCCAGCAGCTTGGAAAGCGGGAGGGCCACAGATACGCAGTATTTT. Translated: CASSLESGRATDTQYF.

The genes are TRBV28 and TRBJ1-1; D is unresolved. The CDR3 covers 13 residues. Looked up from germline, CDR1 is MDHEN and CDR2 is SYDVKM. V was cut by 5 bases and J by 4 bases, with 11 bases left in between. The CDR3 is CASSPPRGTEAFF. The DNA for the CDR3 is TGTGCCAGCAGTCCCCCCCGGGGCACTGAAGCTTTCTTT.

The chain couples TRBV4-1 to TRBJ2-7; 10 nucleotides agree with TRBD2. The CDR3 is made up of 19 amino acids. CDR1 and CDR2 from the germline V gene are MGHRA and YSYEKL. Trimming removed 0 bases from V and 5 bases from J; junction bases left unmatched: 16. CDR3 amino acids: CASSQDSQALAGSANEQYF. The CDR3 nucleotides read TGCGCCAGCAGCCAAGACAGTCAGGCACTAGCGGGATCAGCTAACGAGCAGTACTTC.

CDR3 amino acids: CASTFIPLAGNIQYF. The CDR3 nucleotides read TGTGCCAGCACTTTTATCCCACTAGCGGGAAACATTCAGTACTTC. This rearrangement joins TRBV27 to TRBJ2-4; 9 bases fit TRBD2. Trimming took 7 bases from V and 6 from J; bases not matched to a gene: 10. The CDR3 covers 15 residues. The germline V gene encodes CDR1 MNHEY and CDR2 SMNVEV (reference sequence).

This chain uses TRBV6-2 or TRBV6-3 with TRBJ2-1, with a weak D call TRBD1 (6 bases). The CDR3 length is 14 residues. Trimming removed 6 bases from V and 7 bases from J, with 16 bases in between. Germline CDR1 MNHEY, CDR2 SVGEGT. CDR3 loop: CASSPSDSWNEQFF. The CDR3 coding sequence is TGTGCCAGCAGCCCTTCGGACAGTTGGAATGAGCAGTTCTTC.

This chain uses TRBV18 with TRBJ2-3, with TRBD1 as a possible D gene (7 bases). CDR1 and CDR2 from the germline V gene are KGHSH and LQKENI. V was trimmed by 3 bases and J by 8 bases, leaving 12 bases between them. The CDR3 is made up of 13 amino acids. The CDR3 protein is CASSPQQGGTQYF. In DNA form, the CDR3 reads TGTGCCAGCTCACCCCAGCAGGGGGGTACGCAGTATTTT.

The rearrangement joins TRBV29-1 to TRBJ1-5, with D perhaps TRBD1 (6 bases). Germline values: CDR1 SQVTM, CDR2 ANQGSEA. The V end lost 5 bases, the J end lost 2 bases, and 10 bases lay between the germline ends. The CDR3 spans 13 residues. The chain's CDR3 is CSVRGGGNQPQHF. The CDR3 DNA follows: TGCAGCGTTCGAGGGGGGGGCAATCAGCCCCAGCATTTT.

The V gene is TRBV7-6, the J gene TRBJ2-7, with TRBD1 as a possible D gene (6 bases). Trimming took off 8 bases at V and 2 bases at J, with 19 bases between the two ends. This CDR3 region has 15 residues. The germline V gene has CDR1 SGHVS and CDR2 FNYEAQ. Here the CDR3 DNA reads TGTGCCAGCCAAGGGGGTGGTAGTAGTACCTACGAGCAGTACTTC. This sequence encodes CASQGGGSSTYEQYF. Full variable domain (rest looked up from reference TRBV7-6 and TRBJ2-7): GAGVSQSPRYKVTKRGQDVALRCDPISGHVSLYWYRQALGQGPEFLTYFNYEAQQDKSGLPNDRFSAERPEGSISTLTIQRTEQRDSAMYRCASQGGGSSTYEQYFGPGTRLTVT.

This CDR3 is CASSRPIKPQARYGYTF. CDR3 DNA: TGTGCCAGCAGCCGGCCGATCAAACCACAGGCCCGCTATGGCTACACCTTC. The rearrangement joins TRBV5-6 to TRBJ1-2; a weak D match, TRBD1 (5 bases). CDR1 and CDR2 from the germline V gene are SGHDT and YYEEEE. V lost 4 bases and J lost 4, with 23 bases in between. The CDR3 has 17 residues. The full variable domain, its missing parts supplied by reference TRBV5-6 and TRBJ1-2, is DAGVTQSPTHLIKTRGQQVTLRCSPKSGHDTVSWYQQALGQGPQFIFQYYEEEERQRGNFPDRFSGHQFPNYSSELNVNALLLGDSALYLCASSRPIKPQARYGYTFGSGTRLTVV.

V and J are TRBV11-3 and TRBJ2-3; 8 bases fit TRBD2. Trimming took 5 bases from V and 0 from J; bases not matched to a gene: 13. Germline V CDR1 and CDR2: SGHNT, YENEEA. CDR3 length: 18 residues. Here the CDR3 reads CASSRTMIAGISTDTQYF. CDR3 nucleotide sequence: TGTGCCAGCAGCCGGACAATGATAGCGGGGATTAGCACAGATACGCAGTATTTT.

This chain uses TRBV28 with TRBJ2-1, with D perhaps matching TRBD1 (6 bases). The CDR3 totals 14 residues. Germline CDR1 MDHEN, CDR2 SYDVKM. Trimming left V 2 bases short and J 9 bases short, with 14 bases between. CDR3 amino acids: CASSLEIRGGEQFF. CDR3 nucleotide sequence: TGTGCCAGCAGTTTAGAGATCCGAGGGGGTGAGCAGTTCTTC.

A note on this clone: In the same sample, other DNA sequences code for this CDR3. The CDR3 coding sequence is TGCGCCAGCAGCTCGGGACAGGGGACCTACAATGAGCAGTTCTTC. Protein sequence: CASSSGQGTYNEQFF. This chain uses TRBV5-1 with TRBJ2-1, with TRBD1 matching over 10 bases. The germline gives CDR1 SGHRS, CDR2 YFSETQ. Germline trimming cut 3 bases from V and 2 bases from J; bases unmatched to any gene: 2. This CDR3 spans 15 amino acids.

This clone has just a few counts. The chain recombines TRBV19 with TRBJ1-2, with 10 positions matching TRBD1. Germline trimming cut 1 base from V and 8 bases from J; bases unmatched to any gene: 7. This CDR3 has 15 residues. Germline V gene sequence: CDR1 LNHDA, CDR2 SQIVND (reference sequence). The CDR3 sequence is CASSIVWDRGDGYTF. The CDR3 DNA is TGTGCCAGTAGTATAGTCTGGGACAGGGGAGACGGCTACACCTTC.

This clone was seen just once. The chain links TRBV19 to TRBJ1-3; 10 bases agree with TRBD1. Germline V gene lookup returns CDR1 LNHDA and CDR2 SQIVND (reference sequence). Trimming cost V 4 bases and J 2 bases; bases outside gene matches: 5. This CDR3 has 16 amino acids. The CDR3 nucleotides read TGTGCCAGTAGTACTCTCGGGACAGGGGCTGGAAACACCATATATTTT. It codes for CASSTLGTGAGNTIYF.

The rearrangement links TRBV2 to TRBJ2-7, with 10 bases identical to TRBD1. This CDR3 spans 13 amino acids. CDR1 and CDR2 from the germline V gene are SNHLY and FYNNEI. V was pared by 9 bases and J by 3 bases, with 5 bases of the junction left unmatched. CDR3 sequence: CARGQGVNYEQYF. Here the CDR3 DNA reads TGTGCCAGAGGACAGGGGGTAAACTACGAGCAGTACTTC.

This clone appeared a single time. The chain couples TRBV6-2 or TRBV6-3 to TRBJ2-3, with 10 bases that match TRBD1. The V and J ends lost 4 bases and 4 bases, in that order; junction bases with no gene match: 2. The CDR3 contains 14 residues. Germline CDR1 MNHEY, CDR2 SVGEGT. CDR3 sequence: CASSSGQGSDTQYF. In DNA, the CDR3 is TGTGCCAGCAGTTCGGGACAGGGGTCAGATACGCAGTATTTT.

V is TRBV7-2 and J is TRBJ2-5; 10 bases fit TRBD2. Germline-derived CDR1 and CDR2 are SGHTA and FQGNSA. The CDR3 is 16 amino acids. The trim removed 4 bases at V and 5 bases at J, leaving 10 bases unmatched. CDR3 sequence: CASSSQREGRRETQYF. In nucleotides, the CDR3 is TGTGCCAGCAGCTCCCAGCGGGAGGGCCGACGTGAGACCCAGTACTTC.

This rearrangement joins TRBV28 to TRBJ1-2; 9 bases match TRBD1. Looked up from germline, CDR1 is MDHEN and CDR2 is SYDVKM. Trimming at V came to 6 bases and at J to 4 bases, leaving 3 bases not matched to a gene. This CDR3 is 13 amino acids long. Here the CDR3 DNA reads TGTGCCAGCAGAGGGACAGGGCTCTATGGCTACACCTTC. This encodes CASRGTGLYGYTF.